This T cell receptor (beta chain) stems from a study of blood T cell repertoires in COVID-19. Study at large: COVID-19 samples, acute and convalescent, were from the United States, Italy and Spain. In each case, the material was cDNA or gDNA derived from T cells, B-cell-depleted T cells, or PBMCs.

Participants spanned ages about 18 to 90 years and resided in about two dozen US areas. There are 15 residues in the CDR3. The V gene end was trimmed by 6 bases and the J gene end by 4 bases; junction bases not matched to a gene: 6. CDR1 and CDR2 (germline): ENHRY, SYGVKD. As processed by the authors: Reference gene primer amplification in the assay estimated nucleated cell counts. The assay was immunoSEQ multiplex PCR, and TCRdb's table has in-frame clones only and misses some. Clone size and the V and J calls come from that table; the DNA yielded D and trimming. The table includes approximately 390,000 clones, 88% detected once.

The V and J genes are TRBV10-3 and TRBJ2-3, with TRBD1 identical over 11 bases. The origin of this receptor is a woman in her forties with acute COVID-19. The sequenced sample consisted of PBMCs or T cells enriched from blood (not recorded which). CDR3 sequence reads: CAISLQGQGADTQYF. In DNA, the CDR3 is TGTGCCATCAGCCTACAGGGACAGGGGGCAGATACGCAGTATTTT.